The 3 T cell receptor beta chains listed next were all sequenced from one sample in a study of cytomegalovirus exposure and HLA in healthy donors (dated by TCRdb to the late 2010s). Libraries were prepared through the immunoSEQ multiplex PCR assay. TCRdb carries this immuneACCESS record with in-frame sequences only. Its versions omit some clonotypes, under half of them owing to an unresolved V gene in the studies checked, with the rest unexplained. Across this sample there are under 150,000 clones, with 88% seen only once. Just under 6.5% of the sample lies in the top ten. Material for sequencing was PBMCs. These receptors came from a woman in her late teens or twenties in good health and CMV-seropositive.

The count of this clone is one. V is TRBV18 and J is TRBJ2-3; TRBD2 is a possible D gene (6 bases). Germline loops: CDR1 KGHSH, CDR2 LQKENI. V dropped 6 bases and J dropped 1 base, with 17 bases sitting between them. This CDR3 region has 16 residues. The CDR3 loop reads CASSPSGVTGTDTQYF. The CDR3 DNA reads TGTGCCAGCTCTCCTTCGGGGGTCACTGGCACAGATACGCAGTATTTT.

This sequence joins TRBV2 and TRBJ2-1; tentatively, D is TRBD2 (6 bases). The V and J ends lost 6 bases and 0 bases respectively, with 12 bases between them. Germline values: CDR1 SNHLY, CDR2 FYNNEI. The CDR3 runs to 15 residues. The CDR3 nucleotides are TGTGCCAGCAGCCGGGACTCCAGCTCCTACAATGAGCAGTTCTTC. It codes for CASSRDSSSYNEQFF.

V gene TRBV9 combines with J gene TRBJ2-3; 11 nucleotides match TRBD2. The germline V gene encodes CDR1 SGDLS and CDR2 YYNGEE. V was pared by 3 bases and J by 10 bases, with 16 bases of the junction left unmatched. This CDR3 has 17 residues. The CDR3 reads CASSGERLAGLKFAQYF. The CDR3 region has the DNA TGTGCCAGCAGCGGGGAAAGACTAGCGGGGCTAAAGTTTGCGCAGTATTTT.